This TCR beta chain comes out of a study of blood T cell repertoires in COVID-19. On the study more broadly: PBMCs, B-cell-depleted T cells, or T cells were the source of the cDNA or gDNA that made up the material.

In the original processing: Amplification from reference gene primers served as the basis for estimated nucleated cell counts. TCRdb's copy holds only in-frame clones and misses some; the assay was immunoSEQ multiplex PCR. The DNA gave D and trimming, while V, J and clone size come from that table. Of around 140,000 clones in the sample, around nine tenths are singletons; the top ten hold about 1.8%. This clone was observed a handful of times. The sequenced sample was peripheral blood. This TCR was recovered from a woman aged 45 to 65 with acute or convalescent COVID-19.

This CDR3 is CASSLSLFSGNTIYF. The CDR3 DNA reads as TGTGCCAGCAGCCTTAGCCTGTTCTCTGGAAACACCATATATTTT. V is TRBV9 and J is TRBJ1-3; D unresolved. The V gene's germline CDR1 is SGDLS and CDR2 YYNGEE. Trimming took 4 bases from V and 0 from J, leaving 11 bases between them. The CDR3 has 15 amino acids.